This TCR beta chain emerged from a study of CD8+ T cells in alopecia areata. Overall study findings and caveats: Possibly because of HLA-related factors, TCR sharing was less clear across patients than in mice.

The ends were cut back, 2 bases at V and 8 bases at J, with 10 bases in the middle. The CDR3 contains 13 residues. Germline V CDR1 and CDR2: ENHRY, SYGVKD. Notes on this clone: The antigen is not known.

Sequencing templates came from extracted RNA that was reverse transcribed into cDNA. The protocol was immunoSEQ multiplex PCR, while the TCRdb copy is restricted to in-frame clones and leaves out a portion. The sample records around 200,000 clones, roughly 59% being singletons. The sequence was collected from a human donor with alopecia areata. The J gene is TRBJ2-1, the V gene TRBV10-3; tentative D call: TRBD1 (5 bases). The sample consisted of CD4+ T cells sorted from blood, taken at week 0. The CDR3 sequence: CAISEPGSDEQFF. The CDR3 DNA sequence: TGTGCCATCAGTGAGCCAGGGTCGGATGAGCAGTTCTTC.